The clone carrying this T cell receptor beta chain occurred a few times. Its antigen remains unknown. TCRB transcripts that were expressed got sequenced, as all of the isolated RNA had been reverse transcribed. Some clones are missing from TCRdb's copy, which holds only in-frame ones; the method was immunoSEQ multiplex PCR. The sample has under 450,000 clones; about 15% are singletons. Sorted CD4+ subsets: naive, central memory, regulatory, stem cell-like memory (CD45RO/CCR7/CD25/CD127/CD95/CD27 panel). The sample belongs to a study of beta chain features in type 1 diabetes. Study-wide results and limits: A moderate, significant TCRB CDR3 shortening appeared in type 1 diabetes across four CD4+ subsets. Sampled from patients, naive, central memory and Treg TCRB repertoires appeared more similar than those sampled from healthy donors.

The source of this sequence is a man aged 25-45 years in good health. Sequencing was performed on naive CD4+ T cells from blood.

The CDR3 is CASSVKRALQETQYF. The CDR3 nucleotides are TGTGCCAGCAGCGTAAAGCGGGCCCTACAAGAGACCCAGTACTTC. The J gene is TRBJ2-5, the V gene TRBV7-2, with D perhaps TRBD2 (6 bases). From germline, CDR1 is SGHTA and CDR2 FQGNSA. The length of the CDR3 is 15 residues. Trimming took 5 bases from V and 2 from J, leaving 15 bases between them.